This passage covers 23 T cell receptor beta chains from one sample sequenced in a study of T cells in Graves' hyperthyroidism and ophthalmopathy. From RNA transcripts, TCR beta CDR3 regions were amplified. First-round RT-PCR of the TCR CDR3 relied on the HTBI primer set. TCRdb re-called the multiplex PCR reads with MiXCR, one entry per CDR3 protein. The table records about 560,000 distinct CDR3 sequences, roughly 17% of them present only once. Sequences were obtained from blood. The receptors stem from a woman in her late teens or twenties with Graves' hyperthyroidism.

This chain links TRBV5-5 with TRBJ2-7; a possible D gene is TRBD1 (6 bases). The CDR3 is made up of 15 amino acids. V was shortened by 4 bases and J by 0 bases, with 14 bases between the two germline ends. In germline, CDR1 is SGHKS, CDR2 YYEKEE (reference sequence). CDR3 coding DNA: TGTGCCAGCAGCCCACAGGGTATCCTCTCCTACGAGCAGTACTTC. It codes for CASSPQGILSYEQYF.

This clonotype was counted many times. The gene calls are TRBV28 and TRBJ2-5; D remains unclear. The CDR3 covers 13 residues. Deletions cut 11 bases from V and 5 bases from J, with 18 bases between. CDR1 and CDR2 (germline): MDHEN, SYDVKM. The CDR3 region is CAAKGSGLETQYF. For the CDR3, the DNA is TGTGCCGCAAAAGGTTCTGGCTTGGAGACCCAGTACTTC.

The rearrangement links TRBV7-2 to TRBJ2-5, with D perhaps matching TRBD1 (6 bases). The germline V gene encodes CDR1 SGHTA and CDR2 FQGNSA. The CDR3 consists of 14 residues. Trimming took off 5 bases at V and 1 base at J, with 11 bases between the two ends. CDR3 DNA: TGTGCCAGCAGCCCGGGACACCGCCAAGAGACCCAGTACTTC. Encoded protein: CASSPGHRQETQYF.

The CDR3 region has the DNA TGTGCCAGTAGTGTTCTTCAGGGAGGCGGCTACACCTTC. Its translation is CASSVLQGGGYTF. This chain joins TRBV19 and TRBJ1-2; perhaps TRBD1 as D (5 bases). V was clipped by 5 bases and J by 8 bases, with 15 bases between them. CDR3 length: 13 amino acids. Germline lookup yields CDR1 LNHDA and CDR2 SQIVND (reference sequence).

This clonotype was seen a handful of times. The rearrangement uses TRBV24-1 and TRBJ2-2, with TRBD2 matching 8 bases. V lost 7 bases to trimming and J lost 6 bases; unmatched junction nucleotides: 9. Looked up from germline, CDR1 is KGHDR and CDR2 is SFDVKD. The CDR3 is 15 residues long. The CDR3 bases are TGTGCCACCAGAGGCCCGGGGGGGCCGGCCGGGGAGCTGTTTTTT. Translated, it gives CATRGPGGPAGELFF.

As DNA, the CDR3 is TGTGCCAGCAGTTCGAGACCTCGACTAGCGGGAGGGCCTAATGAGCAGTTCTTC. Protein: CASSSRPRLAGGPNEQFF. The gene calls are TRBV12-3 or TRBV12-4 and TRBJ2-1, with 14 bases fitting TRBD2. The CDR3 covers 18 residues. The V segment lost 4 bases and the J segment 7 bases; nucleotides outside the gene matches: 12.

This clonotype was counted between two and nine times. The chain couples TRBV20-1 to TRBJ1-2, with D tentatively TRBD1 (5 bases). Germline V gene lookup returns CDR1 DFQATT and CDR2 SNEGSKA (reference sequence). Trimming cost V 1 base and J 2 bases, with 20 bases left between them. The CDR3 loop spans 17 amino acids. For the CDR3, the DNA is TGCAGTGCTAGAGCGTCACCTCTGGGGCCTTGGAACTATGGCTACACCTTC. Its translation is CSARASPLGPWNYGYTF.

This clonotype has just a few counts. V gene TRBV7-6 combines with J gene TRBJ2-3, with 10 positions matching TRBD1. The CDR3 is 14 residues long. V was pared by 4 bases and J by 4 bases, with 2 bases of the junction left unmatched. Germline-derived CDR1 and CDR2 are SGHVS and FNYEAQ. CDR3 region: CASSSGTGADTQYF. The CDR3 DNA follows: TGTGCCAGCAGCTCCGGGACAGGGGCAGATACGCAGTATTTT.

V gene TRBV10-1 combines with J gene TRBJ1-2; 7 bases agree with TRBD1. Germline loops: CDR1 WNHNN, CDR2 SYGVQD (reference sequence). Trimming took 0 bases from V and 5 from J; bases not matched to a gene: 3. This CDR3 contains 14 residues. The CDR3 DNA follows: TGCGCCAGCAGTGAGTCGGCAGGGGGGTATGGCTACACCTTC. Its protein product is CASSESAGGYGYTF.

In this sample, this clonotype turned up many times. This chain connects TRBV5-5 to TRBJ2-7; D gene ambiguous. Germline CDR1 and CDR2: SGHKS and YYEKEE (reference sequence). CDR3 length: 14 amino acids. Trimming removed 0 bases at V and 1 base at J, with 8 bases between. In nucleotides, the CDR3 is TGTGCCAGCAGCTTGGCGTTCTCGTCCTACGAGCAGTACTTC. Its translation is CASSLAFSSYEQYF.

This clonotype showed up many times. The J gene is TRBJ2-1, the V gene TRBV20-1, with D tentatively TRBD2 (6 bases). V gave up 1 base and J gave up 2 bases, with 12 bases separating them. From germline, CDR1 is DFQATT and CDR2 SNEGSKA (reference sequence). The CDR3 is 15 amino acids. The CDR3 nucleotides are TGCAGTGCTAGAGTTCCGGGACTTCCCTACAATGAGCAGTTCTTC. It encodes CSARVPGLPYNEQFF.

The rearrangement uses TRBV9 and TRBJ2-7; 8 positions agree with TRBD1. The CDR3 loop spans 15 amino acids. V shed 3 bases and J 3 bases; nucleotides not matched to a gene: 8. Germline CDR1 reads SGDLS; CDR2 reads YYNGEE. As DNA, the CDR3 is TGTGCCAGCAGCGAGGGGACAGGACGGAGCTACGAGCAGTACTTC. Its protein product is CASSEGTGRSYEQYF.

This clonotype was seen more than once but under ten times. This chain connects TRBV7-2 to TRBJ1-3; D ambiguous. CDR1 and CDR2 from the germline V gene are SGHTA and FQGNSA. Trimming shortened V by 5 bases and J by 1 base, and 12 bases separated the two germline ends. This CDR3 contains 15 residues. CDR3 amino acids: CASSPYSLSGNTIYF. The CDR3 coding sequence is TGTGCCAGCAGCCCCTACAGTCTTTCTGGAAACACCATATATTTT.

Ten or more counts support this clonotype. V gene TRBV4-2 combines with J gene TRBJ1-5, with TRBD1 as a possible D gene (5 bases). CDR3 size: 14 residues. Germline V gene sequence: CDR1 LGHNA, CDR2 YNFKEQ. The V gene lost 5 bases and the J gene lost 3 bases, with 11 bases spanning the gap. The CDR3 DNA reads as TGTGCCAGCAGCACACGGGGGTTCAATCAGCCCCAGCATTTT. It codes for CASSTRGFNQPQHF.

Many counts were recorded for this clonotype. The gene calls are TRBV20-1 and TRBJ2-7, with 8 nucleotides matching TRBD2. The germline gives CDR1 DFQATT, CDR2 SNEGSKA (reference sequence). The CDR3 covers 16 residues. The V segment lost 0 bases and the J segment 1 base; nucleotides outside the gene matches: 8. The CDR3 sequence is CSARDRFERGSYEQYF. The CDR3, as DNA: TGCAGTGCTAGAGATCGATTTGAGCGGGGGTCCTACGAGCAGTACTTC.

The chain recombines TRBV2 with TRBJ1-5; D gene unclear. The CDR3 loop spans 15 amino acids. Germline values: CDR1 SNHLY, CDR2 FYNNEI. Trimming cost V 3 bases and J 0 bases, with 9 bases left between them. The chain's CDR3 is CASSDSTDSNQPQHF. The CDR3 DNA sequence: TGTGCCAGCAGTGACAGCACAGATAGCAATCAGCCCCAGCATTTT.

This clonotype was counted only a few times. The J gene is TRBJ2-1, the V gene TRBV15; TRBD2 is a possible D gene (5 bases). The CDR3 is 17 amino acids. The germline gives CDR1 LNHNV, CDR2 YYDKDF (reference sequence). The ends were cut back, 4 bases at V and 0 bases at J, with 16 bases in the middle. The chain's CDR3 is CATSTFRTPLSYNEQFF. In DNA form, the CDR3 reads TGTGCCACCAGCACCTTTCGGACTCCGCTCTCCTACAATGAGCAGTTCTTC.

There are a few counts of this clonotype. The rearrangement uses TRBV24-1 and TRBJ2-1; D is tentatively TRBD1 or TRBD2 (5 bases each). This CDR3 has 14 amino acids. Trimming pared 6 bases from V and 8 bases from J, leaving 16 bases between. CDR1 KGHDR and CDR2 SFDVKD come from the germline V gene. CDR3 DNA: TGTGCCACCAGTCCGGGACGGTCTCGCTATGAGCAGTTCTTC. Amino acids: CATSPGRSRYEQFF.

This clonotype has more than one count but fewer than ten. Since a much larger clone is just one base distant, this may be a read error. The rearrangement links TRBV5-1 to TRBJ1-1; maybe TRBD1 (6 bases). The CDR3 sequence is 16 residues long. Looked up from germline, CDR1 is SGHRS and CDR2 is YFSETQ. The V gene lost 2 bases and the J gene lost 3 bases, with 17 bases spanning the gap. The CDR3 protein is CASSFTGQRGDTEAFF. In DNA form, the CDR3 reads TGCGCCAGCAGCTTCACCGGACAGCGAGGGGACACTGAAGCTTTCTTT.

This rearrangement joins TRBV12-3 or TRBV12-4 to TRBJ1-2; tentative D call: TRBD1 (6 bases). V dropped 4 bases and J dropped 5 bases, with 17 bases sitting between them. The CDR3 has 15 residues. In DNA form, the CDR3 reads TGTGCCAGCAGTTCTGGGGGCAGACGTTTATATGGCTACACCTTC. The encoded protein is CASSSGGRRLYGYTF.

The rearrangement links TRBV5-6 to TRBJ2-3; 11 nucleotides align to TRBD2. This CDR3 spans 17 amino acids. V lost 4 bases and J lost 1; bases outside the gene matches: 8. The germline V gene encodes CDR1 SGHDT and CDR2 YYEEEE. CDR3 in DNA: TGTGCCAGCAGCCTAGCGGGGGGCCTCTCTCGCACAGATACGCAGTATTTT. Its translation is CASSLAGGLSRTDTQYF.

The chain joins TRBV6-2 or TRBV6-3 to TRBJ2-7; 13 bases map to TRBD2. The V and J ends lost 2 bases and 2 bases, in that order; junction bases with no gene match: 3. The germline V gene has CDR1 MNHEY and CDR2 SVGEGT. This CDR3 comprises 16 residues. CDR3 in DNA: TGTGCCAGCAGTTACCCGGGACTAGCGGGGACCTACGAGCAGTACTTC. It codes for CASSYPGLAGTYEQYF.

This clonotype was seen at least ten times. V is TRBV7-9 and J is TRBJ2-1, with unresolved D. This CDR3 comprises 14 residues. Germline CDR1 and CDR2: SEHNR and FQNEAQ (reference sequence). The V gene lost 1 base and the J gene lost 2 bases, with 6 bases spanning the gap. DNA of the CDR3: TGTGCCAGCAGCTTAGAGCGAACCTACAATGAGCAGTTCTTC. This translates into CASSLERTYNEQFF.